These T cell receptor beta chains were read from a single sample in a study of control samples from healthy donors and cancer patients. The assay was immunoSEQ multiplex PCR, and TCRdb's table has in-frame clones only and misses some. This sample carries 100,000 or so clones, about 79% of them seen once, and the ten largest clones take approximately 10%. Material for sequencing was blood. These receptors all come from a woman aged 25 to 39 in good health. Each CDR3 is given with its conserved first and last residue. Fields, in order: clone size, V gene, J gene, D gene, CDR3 protein, CDR3 DNA. A D gene is named only where the DNA matches it firmly. Only part of the rows carry a size: once, few, many, or a class if the clone is expanded.

few,TRBV6-5,TRBJ1-2,.,CASSAGTGGYTF,TGTGCCAGCAGCGCTGGGACGGGCGGCTACACCTTC
few,TRBV5-6,TRBJ2-7,.,CASSLVRGGEQYF,TGTGCCAGCAGCTTGGTCCGGGGCGGGGAGCAGTACTTC
.,TRBV18,TRBJ2-4,TRBD2,CASSPLAGGGVGENIQYF,TGTGCCAGCTCACCACTCGCTGGCGGGGGGGTCGGCGAAAACATTCAGTACTTC
.,TRBV6-7,TRBJ1-2,.,CASSYQRTVYGYTF,TGTGCCAGCAGTTACCAAAGGACAGTCTATGGCTACACCTTC
.,TRBV21-1,TRBJ1-1,.,CASSKVRYTQAEAFF,TGTGCCAGCAGCAAAGTCCGGTATACGCAGGCTGAAGCTTTCTTT
.,TRBV3-1/TRBV3-2,TRBJ1-2,.,CASSLKGSGYTF,TGTGCCAGCAGCCTAAAGGGCTCTGGCTACACCTTC
.,TRBV5-4,TRBJ1-4,TRBD1,CASSLAAGGQEKLFF,TGTGCCAGCAGCTTGGCGGCAGGGGGCCAGGAAAAACTGTTTTTT
.,TRBV3-1/TRBV3-2,TRBJ1-1,.,CASSPLGNTEAFF,TGTGCCAGCAGCCCATTGGGAAACACTGAAGCTTTCTTT
.,TRBV6-5,TRBJ2-2,TRBD2,CASRDSGGTGELFF,TGTGCCAGCAGAGATAGCGGGGGTACCGGGGAGCTGTTTTTT
medium-sized,TRBV7-8,TRBJ1-1,.,CASSHRRGATEAFF,TGTGCCAGCAGCCACCGACGGGGGGCCACTGAAGCTTTCTTT
.,TRBV14,TRBJ1-2,.,CASSPHLQGGGGYTF,TGTGCCAGCAGCCCCCACTTACAGGGCGGGGGAGGCTACACCTTC
.,TRBV11-2,TRBJ1-1,.,CASSSNIGTEAFF,TGTGCCAGCAGCTCTAATATCGGGACTGAAGCTTTCTTT
.,TRBV6-5,TRBJ1-4,.,CASSSTGSNKLFF,TGTGCCAGCAGTTCTACAGGGTCCAATAAACTGTTTTTT
.,TRBV2,TRBJ2-3,.,CASSETGVGTDTQYF,TGTGCCAGCAGTGAGACGGGGGTGGGCACAGATACGCAGTATTTT
.,TRBV27,TRBJ2-2,TRBD1,CASSTTGTGRYTGELFF,TGTGCCAGCAGCACAACCGGGACAGGGAGGTACACCGGGGAGCTGTTTTTT
.,TRBV5-4,TRBJ1-1,.,CASSLGGGGTEAFF,TGTGCCAGCAGCCTCGGGGGGGGTGGCACTGAAGCTTTCTTT
.,TRBV5-1,TRBJ2-2,.,CASSLAGKNTGELFF,TGCGCCAGCAGCTTGGCGGGGAAGAACACCGGGGAGCTGTTTTTT
.,TRBV4-3,TRBJ1-2,.,CASSQEGRGYGYTF,TGCGCCAGCAGCCAAGAGGGCAGGGGATATGGCTACACCTTC
few,TRBV30,TRBJ2-7,.,CAWSGQSSYEQYF,TGTGCCTGGAGTGGACAGAGTTCCTACGAGCAGTACTTC
.,TRBV5-4,TRBJ2-3,.,CASSLTSTDTQYF,TGTGCCAGCAGCTTGACTAGCACAGATACGCAGTATTTT
.,TRBV5-5,TRBJ1-1,.,CASSFSGTEAFF,TGTGCCAGCAGCTTCTCAGGCACTGAAGCTTTCTTT
once,TRBV9,TRBJ2-1,.,CASSVSGAWSYNEQFF,TGTGCCAGCAGCGTGTCAGGGGCATGGTCCTACAATGAGCAGTTCTTC
.,TRBV7-9,TRBJ2-5,.,CASSGRQVFQETQYF,TGTGCCAGCAGCGGAAGACAGGTCTTCCAAGAGACCCAGTACTTC
few,TRBV11-2,TRBJ1-2,.,CASSSPTGAYGYTF,TGTGCCAGCAGCTCCCCGACAGGAGCCTATGGCTACACCTTC
.,TRBV24-1,TRBJ2-5,.,CATSPGGAGFETQYF,TGTGCCACCAGCCCGGGGGGCGCGGGTTTCGAGACCCAGTACTTC
few,TRBV27,TRBJ2-1,TRBD2,CASAKPGLAGNEQFF,TGTGCCAGCGCCAAACCGGGACTAGCGGGTAATGAGCAGTTCTTC
.,TRBV25-1,TRBJ1-1,.,CASSEYGLNTEAFF,TGTGCCAGCAGTGAATATGGACTGAACACTGAAGCTTTCTTT
.,TRBV10-3,TRBJ2-7,TRBD1,CAISEPGTGGASKYF,TGTGCCATCAGTGAGCCCGGGACAGGGGGCGCTTCCAAGTACTTC
.,TRBV6-5,TRBJ2-3,.,CASRHPGRTDTQYF,TGTGCCAGCAGACACCCGGGGAGGACAGATACGCAGTATTTT
.,TRBV2,TRBJ2-2,TRBD2,CASSERTGGHGGELFF,TGTGCCAGCAGTGAACGGACGGGGGGGCATGGCGGGGAGCTGTTTTTT
.,TRBV5-6,TRBJ1-1,.,CASSLTGRTTEAFF,TGTGCCAGCAGCTTGACAGGGAGAACCACTGAAGCTTTCTTT
once,TRBV2,TRBJ1-5,TRBD1,CASSMGQYSNQPQHF,TGTGCCAGCAGTATGGGACAGTATAGCAATCAGCCCCAGCATTTT
.,TRBV2,TRBJ1-4,.,CASRSLGVPNEKLFF,TGTGCCAGCAGATCACTCGGGGTACCTAATGAAAAACTGTTTTTT
medium-sized,TRBV5-6,TRBJ2-3,.,CASSPGPGTDTQYF,TGTGCCAGCAGCCCGGGGCCGGGTACAGATACGCAGTATTTT
few,TRBV29-1,TRBJ2-3,TRBD2,CSVATSGGYTQYF,TGCAGCGTTGCGACTAGCGGGGGGTATACGCAGTATTTT
.,TRBV3-1/TRBV3-2,TRBJ2-2,.,CASSQVLEQLGTGELFF,TGTGCCAGCAGCCAAGTTTTGGAACAGCTCGGGACCGGGGAGCTGTTTTTT
.,TRBV7-2,TRBJ2-2,.,CASRLYGGDTGELFF,TGTGCCAGCAGGCTTTACGGGGGAGACACCGGGGAGCTGTTTTTT
.,TRBV6-1,TRBJ2-7,.,CASSEVKGREQYF,TGTGCCAGCAGTGAAGTAAAGGGTCGGGAGCAGTACTTC
few,TRBV6-2/TRBV6-3,TRBJ2-1,TRBD2,CASSYSPGLGNEQFF,TGTGCCAGCAGTTACTCGCCGGGACTAGGTAATGAGCAGTTCTTC
.,TRBV6-5,TRBJ1-2,TRBD1,CASSYRDRVGYTF,TGTGCCAGCAGTTACCGGGACAGGGTTGGCTACACCTTC
.,TRBV7-6,TRBJ2-7,TRBD2,CASSLGAGELYEQYF,TGTGCCAGCAGCTTAGGAGCGGGAGAACTCTACGAGCAGTACTTC
large,TRBV19,TRBJ2-1,.,CASSIKGLRGSSYNEQFF,TGTGCCAGTAGTATAAAGGGACTCCGGGGGAGCTCCTACAATGAGCAGTTCTTC
.,TRBV5-8,TRBJ1-2,.,CASSLVQGSYGYTF,TGTGCCAGCAGCTTGGTGCAGGGCAGCTATGGCTACACCTTC
.,TRBV5-1,TRBJ2-6,TRBD1,CASRSGTGLNSGANVLTF,TGCGCCAGCAGGTCCGGGACAGGGTTAAACTCTGGGGCCAACGTCCTGACTTTC
.,TRBV12-5,TRBJ1-5,TRBD1,CASGLGQGATQPQHF,TGTGCTAGTGGTTTGGGACAGGGAGCCACTCAGCCCCAGCATTTT
few,TRBV2,TRBJ1-5,.,CASKKEANQPQHF,TGTGCCAGCAAAAAGGAAGCCAATCAGCCCCAGCATTTT
.,TRBV5-8,TRBJ2-3,.,CASSLARPEDTQYF,TGTGCCAGCAGCTTGGCCCGACCAGAAGATACGCAGTATTTT
.,TRBV25-1,TRBJ1-2,.,CASTGTNYGYTF,TGTGCCAGCACCGGGACAAACTATGGCTACACCTTC
.,TRBV7-2,TRBJ2-1,.,CASSYPIGSYTEQFF,TGTGCCAGCAGCTACCCTATCGGGAGCTACACTGAGCAGTTCTTC
.,TRBV10-3,TRBJ2-5,.,CAIDRVQETQYF,TGTGCCATCGACAGAGTCCAAGAGACCCAGTACTTC
.,TRBV2,TRBJ1-1,.,CASSMLGGAYTEAFF,TGTGCCAGCAGTATGCTTGGAGGGGCCTACACTGAAGCTTTCTTT